The sequence of this T cell receptor beta chain was determined in a study of patients and donors after allogeneic stem cell transplantation. This clonotype was recorded many times. TCRdb re-analysed the RT-PCR reads in MiXCR, keeping a single row per CDR3 protein. The sample records about 31,000 distinct CDR3 sequences, under 7.5% being singletons. Trimming stripped 1 base from V and 10 bases from J, with 14 bases between. Germline V gene data show CDR1 as SEHNR and CDR2 as FQNEAQ (reference sequence). CDR3 size: 15 residues. The sample taken for sequencing was blood, either unsorted or a sorted T cell fraction (not recorded which). The TCR sequence derives from a human donor who was either an allogeneic HSCT recipient or a stem cell or donor lymphocyte infusion donor (not recorded which). It is not recorded whose cells these are; they may come from a transplant donor. The J gene is TRBJ1-6, the V gene TRBV7-9, with a weak D call TRBD1 (5 bases). This CDR3 is CASSLEGPGHSPLHF. CDR3 sequence (DNA): TGTGCCAGCAGCTTAGAGGGGCCAGGGCACTCACCCCTCCACTTT.